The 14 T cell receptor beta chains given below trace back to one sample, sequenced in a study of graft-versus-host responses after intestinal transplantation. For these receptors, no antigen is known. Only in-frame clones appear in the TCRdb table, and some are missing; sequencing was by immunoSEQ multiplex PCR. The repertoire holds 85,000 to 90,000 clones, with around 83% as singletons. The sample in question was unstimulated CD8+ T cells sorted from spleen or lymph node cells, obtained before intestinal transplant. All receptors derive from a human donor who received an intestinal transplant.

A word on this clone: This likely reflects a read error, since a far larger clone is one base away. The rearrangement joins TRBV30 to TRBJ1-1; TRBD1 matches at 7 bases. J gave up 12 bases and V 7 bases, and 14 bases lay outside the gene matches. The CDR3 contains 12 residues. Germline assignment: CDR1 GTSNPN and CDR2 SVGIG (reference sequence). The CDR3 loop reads CAFDRDMSQSFF. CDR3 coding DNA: TGTGCCTTTGACAGGGATATGTCGCAATCTTTCTTT.

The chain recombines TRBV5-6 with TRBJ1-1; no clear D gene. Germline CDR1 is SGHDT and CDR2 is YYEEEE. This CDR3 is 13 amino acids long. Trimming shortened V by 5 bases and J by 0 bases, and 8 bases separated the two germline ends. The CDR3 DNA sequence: TGTGCCAGCAGACCGGGGTTGAACACTGAAGCTTTCTTT. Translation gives CASRPGLNTEAFF.

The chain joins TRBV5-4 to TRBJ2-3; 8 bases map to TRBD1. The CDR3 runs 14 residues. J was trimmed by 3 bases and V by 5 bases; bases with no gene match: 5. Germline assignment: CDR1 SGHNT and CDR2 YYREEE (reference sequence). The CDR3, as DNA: TGTGCCAGCAGGGACAGGGTGTGGACAGATACGCAGTATTTT. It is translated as CASRDRVWTDTQYF.

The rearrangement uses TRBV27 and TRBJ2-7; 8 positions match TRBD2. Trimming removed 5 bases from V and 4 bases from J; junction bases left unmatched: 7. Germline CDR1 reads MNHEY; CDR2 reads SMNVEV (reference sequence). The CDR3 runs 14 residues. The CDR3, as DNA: TGTGCCAGCAGTCAAGGACTAGCAGTGTACGAGCAGTACTTC. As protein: CASSQGLAVYEQYF.

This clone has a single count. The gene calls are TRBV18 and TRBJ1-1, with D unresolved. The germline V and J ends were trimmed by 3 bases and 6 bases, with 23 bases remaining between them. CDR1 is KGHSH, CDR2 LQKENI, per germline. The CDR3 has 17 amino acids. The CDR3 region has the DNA TGTGCCAGCTCACCGTCTAGCGGCCCACAATCCACCCCTGAAGCTTTCTTT. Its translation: CASSPSSGPQSTPEAFF. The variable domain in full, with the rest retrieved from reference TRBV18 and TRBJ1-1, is NAGVMQNPRHLVRRRGQEARLRCSPMKGHSHVYWYRQLPEEGLKFMVYLQKENIIDESGMPKERFSAEFPKEGPSILRIQQVVRGDSAAYFCASSPSSGPQSTPEAFFGQGTRLTVV.

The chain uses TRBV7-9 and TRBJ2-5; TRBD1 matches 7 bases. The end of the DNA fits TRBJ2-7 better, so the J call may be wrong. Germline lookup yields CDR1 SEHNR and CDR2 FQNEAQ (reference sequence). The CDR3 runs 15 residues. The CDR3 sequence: CASSPRRGLVNEQYF. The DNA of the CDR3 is TGTGCCAGCAGCCCTCGTAGGGGGCTAGTGAACGAGCAGTACTTC.

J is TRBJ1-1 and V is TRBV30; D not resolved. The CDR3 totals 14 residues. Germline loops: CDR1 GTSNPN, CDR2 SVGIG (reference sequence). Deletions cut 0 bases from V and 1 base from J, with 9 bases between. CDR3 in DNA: TGTGCCTGGAGTGTACTCCGTCAGAACACTGAAGCTTTCTTT. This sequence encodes CAWSVLRQNTEAFF.

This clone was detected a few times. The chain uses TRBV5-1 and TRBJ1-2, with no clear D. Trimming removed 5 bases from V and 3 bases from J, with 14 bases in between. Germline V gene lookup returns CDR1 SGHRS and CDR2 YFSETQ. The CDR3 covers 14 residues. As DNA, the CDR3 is TGCGCCAGCAGAATCCATCGCCTAGACTATGGCTACACCTTC. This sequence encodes CASRIHRLDYGYTF.

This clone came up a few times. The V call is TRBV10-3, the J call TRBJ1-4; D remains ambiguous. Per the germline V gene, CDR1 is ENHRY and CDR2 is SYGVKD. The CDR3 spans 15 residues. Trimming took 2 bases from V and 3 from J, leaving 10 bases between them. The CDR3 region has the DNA TGTGCCATCAGTGAGAAGGGTCGGCCTAATGAAAAACTGTTTTTT. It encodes CAISEKGRPNEKLFF.

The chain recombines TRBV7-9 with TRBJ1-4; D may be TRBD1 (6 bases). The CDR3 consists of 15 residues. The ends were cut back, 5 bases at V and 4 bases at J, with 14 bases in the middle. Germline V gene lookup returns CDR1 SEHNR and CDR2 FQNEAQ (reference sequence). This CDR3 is CASSAGTTNNEKLFF. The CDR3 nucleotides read TGTGCCAGCAGCGCCGGGACAACAAATAATGAAAAACTGTTTTTT. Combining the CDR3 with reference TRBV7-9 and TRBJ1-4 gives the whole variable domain DTGVSQNPRHKITKRGQNVTFRCDPISEHNRLYWYRQTLGQGPEFLTYFQNEAQLEKSRLLSDRFSAERPKGSFSTLEIQRTEQGDSAMYLCASSAGTTNNEKLFFGSGTQLSVL.

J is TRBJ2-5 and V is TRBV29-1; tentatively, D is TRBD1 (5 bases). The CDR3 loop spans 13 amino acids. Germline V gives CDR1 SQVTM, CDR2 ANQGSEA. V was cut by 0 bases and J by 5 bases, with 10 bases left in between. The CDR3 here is CSVEDRRAETQYF. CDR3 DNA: TGCAGCGTTGAAGATCGCAGGGCGGAGACCCAGTACTTC.

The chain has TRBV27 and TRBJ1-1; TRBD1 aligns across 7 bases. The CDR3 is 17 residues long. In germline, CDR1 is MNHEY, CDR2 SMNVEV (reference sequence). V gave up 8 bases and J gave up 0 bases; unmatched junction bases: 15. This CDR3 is CASQPGQSSLMNTEAFF. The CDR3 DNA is TGTGCCAGCCAACCGGGACAGTCTTCCCTCATGAACACTGAAGCTTTCTTT.

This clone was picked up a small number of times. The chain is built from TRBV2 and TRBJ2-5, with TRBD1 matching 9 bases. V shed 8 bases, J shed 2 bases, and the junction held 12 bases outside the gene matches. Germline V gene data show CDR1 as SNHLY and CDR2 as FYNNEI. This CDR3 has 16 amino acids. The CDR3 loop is CASGINADRGQETQYF. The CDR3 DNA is TGTGCCAGCGGAATTAACGCAGACAGGGGGCAAGAGACCCAGTACTTC.

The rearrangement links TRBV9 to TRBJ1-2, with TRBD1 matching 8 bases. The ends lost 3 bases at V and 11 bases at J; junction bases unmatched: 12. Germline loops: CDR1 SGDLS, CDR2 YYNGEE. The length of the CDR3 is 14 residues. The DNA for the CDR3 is TGTGCCAGCAGCGACTTGACAGGGGCCGACGAATACACCTTC. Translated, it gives CASSDLTGADEYTF.